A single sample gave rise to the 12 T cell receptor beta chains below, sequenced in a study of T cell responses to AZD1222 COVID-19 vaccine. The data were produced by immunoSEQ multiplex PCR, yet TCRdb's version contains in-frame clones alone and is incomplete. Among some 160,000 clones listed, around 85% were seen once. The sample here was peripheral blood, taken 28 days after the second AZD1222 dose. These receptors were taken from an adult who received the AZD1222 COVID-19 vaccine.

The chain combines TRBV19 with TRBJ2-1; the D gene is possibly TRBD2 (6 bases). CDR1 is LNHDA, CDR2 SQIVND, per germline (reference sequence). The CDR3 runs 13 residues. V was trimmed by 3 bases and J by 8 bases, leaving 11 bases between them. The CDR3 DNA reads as TGTGCCAGTAGTATCGTGGGGGGATATGAGCAGTTCTTC. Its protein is CASSIVGGYEQFF.

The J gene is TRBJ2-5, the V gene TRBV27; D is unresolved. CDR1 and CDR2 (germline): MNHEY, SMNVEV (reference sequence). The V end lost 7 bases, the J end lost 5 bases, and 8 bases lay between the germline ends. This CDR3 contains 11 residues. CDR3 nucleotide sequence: TGTGCCAGCACCCTAGGGGAGACCCAGTACTTC. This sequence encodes CASTLGETQYF.

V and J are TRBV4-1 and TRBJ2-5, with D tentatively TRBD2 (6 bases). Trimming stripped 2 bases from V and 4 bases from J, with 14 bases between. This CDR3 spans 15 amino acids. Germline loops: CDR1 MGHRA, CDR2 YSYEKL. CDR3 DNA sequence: TGCGCCAGCAGCCAATGGGAGGCAGCCGCAGAGACCCAGTACTTC. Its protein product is CASSQWEAAAETQYF.

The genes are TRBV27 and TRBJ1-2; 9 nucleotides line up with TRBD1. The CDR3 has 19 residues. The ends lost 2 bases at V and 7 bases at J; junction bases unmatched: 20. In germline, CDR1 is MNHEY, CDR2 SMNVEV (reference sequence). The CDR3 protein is CASSLMRGGTGSLTAGYTF. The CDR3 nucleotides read TGTGCCAGCAGTTTAATGAGGGGAGGGACAGGGAGTCTTACTGCTGGCTACACCTTC.

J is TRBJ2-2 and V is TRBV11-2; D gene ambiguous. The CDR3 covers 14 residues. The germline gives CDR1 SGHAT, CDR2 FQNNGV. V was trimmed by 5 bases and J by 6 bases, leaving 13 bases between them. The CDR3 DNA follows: TGTGCCAGCAGCCCCCCTCCAAACGCCGGGGAGCTGTTTTTT. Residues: CASSPPPNAGELFF.

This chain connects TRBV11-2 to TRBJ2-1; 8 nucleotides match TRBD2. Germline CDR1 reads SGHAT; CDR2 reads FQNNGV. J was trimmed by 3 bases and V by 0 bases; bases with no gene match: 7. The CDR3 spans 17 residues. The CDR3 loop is CASSLDPPGGYYNEQFF. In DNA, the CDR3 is TGTGCCAGCAGCTTAGATCCACCGGGGGGGTACTACAATGAGCAGTTCTTC.

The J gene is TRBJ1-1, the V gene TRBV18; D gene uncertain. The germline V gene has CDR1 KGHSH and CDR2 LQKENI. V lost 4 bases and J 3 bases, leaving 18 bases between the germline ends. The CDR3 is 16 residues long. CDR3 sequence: CASSLSAGFVHTEAFF. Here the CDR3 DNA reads TGTGCCAGCTCACTGTCGGCAGGATTTGTGCACACTGAAGCTTTCTTT.

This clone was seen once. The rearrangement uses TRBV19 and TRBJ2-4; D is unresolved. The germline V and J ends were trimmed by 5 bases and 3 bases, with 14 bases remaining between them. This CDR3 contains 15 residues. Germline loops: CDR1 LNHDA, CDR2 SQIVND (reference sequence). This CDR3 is CASSPGRRGKNIQYF. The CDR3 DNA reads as TGTGCCAGTAGTCCTGGACGACGTGGCAAAAACATTCAGTACTTC. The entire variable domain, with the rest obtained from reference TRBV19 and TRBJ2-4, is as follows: DGGITQSPKYLFRKEGQNVTLSCEQNLNHDAMYWYRQDPGQGLRLIYYSQIVNDFQKGDIAEGYSVSREKKESFPLTVTSAQKNPTAFYLCASSPGRRGKNIQYFGAGTRLSVL.

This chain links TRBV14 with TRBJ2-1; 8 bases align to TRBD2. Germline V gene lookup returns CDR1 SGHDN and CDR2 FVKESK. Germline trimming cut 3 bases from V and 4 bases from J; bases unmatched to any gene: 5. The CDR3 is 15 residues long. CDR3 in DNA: TGTGCCAGCAGCCATAGCGGGGACTCATACAATGAGCAGTTCTTC. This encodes CASSHSGDSYNEQFF.

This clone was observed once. The CDR3, as DNA: TGTGCCAGCAGTCGGACAGGGATAGGGGACTATGGCTACACCTTC. Translation gives CASSRTGIGDYGYTF. The gene calls are TRBV2 and TRBJ1-2; 8 positions agree with TRBD1. CDR1 SNHLY and CDR2 FYNNEI come from the germline V gene. There are 15 residues in the CDR3. V shed 5 bases and J 3 bases; nucleotides not matched to a gene: 8.

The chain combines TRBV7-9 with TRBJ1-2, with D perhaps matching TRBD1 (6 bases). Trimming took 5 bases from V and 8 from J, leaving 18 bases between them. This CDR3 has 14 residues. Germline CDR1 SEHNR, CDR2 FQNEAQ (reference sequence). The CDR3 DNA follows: TGTGCCAGCAGCCCACAGGGTTTAAGGGGGGGCTACACCTTC. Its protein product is CASSPQGLRGGYTF.

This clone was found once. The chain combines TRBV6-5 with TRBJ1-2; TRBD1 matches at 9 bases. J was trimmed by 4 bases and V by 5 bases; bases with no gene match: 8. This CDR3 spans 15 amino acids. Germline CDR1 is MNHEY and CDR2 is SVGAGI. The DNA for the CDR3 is TGTGCCAGCAGTATGCGGGACAGGGAGGCCTATGGCTACACCTTC. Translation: CASSMRDREAYGYTF.